The 24 T cell receptor beta chains reported below all come from one sample, sequenced in a study of T-cell reconstitution after alpha-beta-depleted transplantation in children. Researchers prepared the TCRbeta library using unique molecular identifiers, the study reports. TCRdb re-called the PCR reads with MiXCR, one entry per CDR3 protein. The sample has around 490,000 distinct CDR3 sequences, about an eighth seen once. Sequenced material: PBMCs, mostly from graft donor cells, taken 180 days after TCRalphabeta/CD19-depleted stem cell transplant. These TCRs come from a female patient under 10 years old who had a stem cell transplant for aplastic anemia, so the T cells may come from the graft donor.

V gene TRBV20-1 combines with J gene TRBJ1-6, with 8 bases identical to TRBD1. CDR3 length: 14 residues. V lost 6 bases to trimming and J lost 10 bases; unmatched junction nucleotides: 11. Per germline, CDR1 DFQATT and CDR2 SNEGSKA (reference sequence). The CDR3 loop is CSAQGQVVRSPLHF. The CDR3 bases are TGCAGTGCCCAGGGACAGGTTGTTCGATCACCCCTCCACTTT.

This chain connects TRBV6-5 to TRBJ1-2; 12 nucleotides line up with TRBD1. The CDR3 is made up of 15 amino acids. The V gene end was trimmed by 2 bases and the J gene end by 7 bases; junction bases not matched to a gene: 5. CDR1 is MNHEY and CDR2 is SVGAGI in the germline V gene. This CDR3 is CASSYGGQGAGGYTF. In DNA, the CDR3 is TGTGCCAGCAGTTACGGGGGACAGGGGGCTGGTGGCTACACCTTC.

The V call is TRBV12-3 or TRBV12-4, the J call TRBJ1-2; D gene uncertain. V gave up 5 bases and J gave up 2 bases, with 18 bases separating them. The CDR3 length is 16 residues. The chain's CDR3 is CASSPPWKGGNYGYTF. In DNA, the CDR3 is TGTGCCAGCAGTCCACCATGGAAGGGAGGAAACTATGGCTACACCTTC.

Here the CDR3 reads CASSPTGQGFLHSPLHF. For the CDR3, the DNA is TGTGCCAGCAGCCCCACGGGACAGGGGTTTTTGCATTCACCCCTCCACTTT. This chain uses TRBV11-2 with TRBJ1-6; 10 bases fit TRBD1. Per the germline V gene, CDR1 is SGHAT and CDR2 is FQNNGV. Trimming cost V 5 bases and J 8 bases; bases outside gene matches: 12. This CDR3 is built from 17 residues.

This clonotype was seen more than once but under ten times. The chain combines TRBV29-1 with TRBJ2-7; the match to TRBD1 covers 7 bases. Germline CDR1 and CDR2: SQVTM and ANQGSEA. The CDR3 totals 15 residues. Unmatched junction bases numbered 16, after V lost 7 bases and J lost 4 bases. CDR3 coding DNA: TGCAGCGCCCCGACAGGGTGGAAGCGAAATTACGAGCAGTACGTC. It specifies CSAPTGWKRNYEQYV.

The chain combines TRBV9 with TRBJ2-6; 8 bases are a match to TRBD1. J was trimmed by 0 bases and V by 0 bases; bases with no gene match: 8. Germline V gives CDR1 SGDLS, CDR2 YYNGEE. This CDR3 comprises 19 residues. The CDR3 loop is CASSVERGRGLSGANVLTF. The CDR3 DNA reads as TGTGCCAGCAGCGTAGAGAGGGGCAGGGGGCTCTCTGGGGCCAACGTCCTGACTTTC. The complete variable domain, with remaining parts taken from reference TRBV9 and TRBJ2-6, reads DSGVTQTPKHLITATGQRVTLRCSPRSGDLSVYWYQQSLDQGLQFLIQYYNGEERAKGNILERFSAQQFPDLHSELNLSSLELGDSALYFCASSVERGRGLSGANVLTFGAGSRLTVL.

In its sample, this clonotype was seen a few times. The gene calls are TRBV28 and TRBJ2-2; D may match TRBD1 or TRBD2 (6 bases each). V was trimmed by 1 base and J by 6 bases, leaving 9 bases between them. The CDR3 is made up of 14 amino acids. Germline V gene lookup returns CDR1 MDHEN and CDR2 SYDVKM. CDR3: CASSLFGGSGELFF. In nucleotides, the CDR3 is TGTGCCAGCAGTTTATTCGGGGGCTCCGGGGAGCTGTTTTTT.

This CDR3 reads CATSRGPQQYV. The DNA of the CDR3 is TGTGCCACCAGCAGAGGACCCCAGCAGTACGTC. The V call is TRBV15, the J call TRBJ2-7, with D unclear. The CDR3 is 11 residues long. Germline V gene sequence: CDR1 LNHNV, CDR2 YYDKDF (reference sequence). V was trimmed by 1 base and J by 8 bases, leaving 6 bases between them.

This clonotype was seen repeatedly, ten times or more. The chain employs TRBV12-3 or TRBV12-4 and TRBJ2-1, with D unresolved. Trimming took off 6 bases at V and 8 bases at J, with 8 bases between the two ends. This CDR3 comprises 11 residues. CDR3 DNA: TGTGCCAGCAGATTTTCGGATGAGCAGTTCTTC. Protein product: CASRFSDEQFF.

This clonotype was recorded at least ten times. This chain uses TRBV21-1 with TRBJ2-7; TRBD2 reflects the table's D call only, with no check against the DNA. TRBV21-1 is tagged as a pseudogene. This CDR3 has 13 residues. The CDR3 nucleotides read TGTGCCAGCACCCGAAGGGGGGAGGGCGAGCAGTACGTC. Residues: CASTRRGEGEQYV.

This clonotype was counted only a few times. The rearrangement links TRBV5-1 to TRBJ1-2; D remains unclear. CDR3 size: 13 residues. Germline V CDR1 and CDR2: SGHRS, YFSETQ. V lost 0 bases, J lost 11 bases, and 14 bases lay in between. CDR3 sequence: CASSLEVSKTYTF. In nucleotides, the CDR3 is TGCGCCAGCAGCTTGGAGGTTTCCAAAACTTACACCTTC.

The gene calls are TRBV9 and TRBJ2-7; 8 bases map to TRBD1. The CDR3 sequence is 14 residues long. The J segment lost 8 bases and the V segment lost 0 bases, leaving 7 bases of the junction unmatched. The V gene's germline CDR1 is SGDLS and CDR2 YYNGEE. CDR3 in DNA: TGTGCCAGCAGCGTAGACGGACAGGGCACCCAGCAGTACGTC. Protein sequence: CASSVDGQGTQQYV.

This clonotype occurred many times. The rearrangement joins TRBV29-1 to TRBJ2-7; D gene ambiguous. The CDR3 spans 12 residues. V was cut by 0 bases and J by 0 bases, with 3 bases left in between. The germline CDR1 and CDR2 sequences are SQVTM and ANQGSEA. The CDR3 bases are TGCAGCGTTGAAGACAGCTCCTACGAGCAGTACGTC. This encodes CSVEDSSYEQYV.

This clonotype appeared many times. The chain carries TRBV10-3 and TRBJ2-1; D is possibly TRBD2 (5 bases). V gave up 6 bases and J gave up 10 bases, with 19 bases separating them. CDR3 length: 14 amino acids. Germline CDR1 is ENHRY and CDR2 is SYGVKD. CDR3 DNA sequence: TGTGCCATCAGGAGGCGGAGGTTTGACTGCGAGCAGTTCTTC. Protein sequence: CAIRRRRFDCEQFF.

This clonotype appeared a few times. The J gene is TRBJ2-3, the V gene TRBV20-1, with TRBD1 identical over 8 bases. This CDR3 contains 13 residues. Per the germline V gene, CDR1 is DFQATT and CDR2 is SNEGSKA (reference sequence). V lost 5 bases to trimming and J lost 1 base; unmatched junction nucleotides: 2. The CDR3 sequence is CSAEDRGTDTQYF. CDR3 nucleotides: TGCAGTGCTGAGGACAGGGGCACAGATACGCAGTATTTT.

The chain recombines TRBV28 with TRBJ2-4; possible D gene TRBD2, 6 bases. Trimming took 4 bases from V and 3 from J, leaving 19 bases between them. The CDR3 loop spans 17 amino acids. Germline loops: CDR1 MDHEN, CDR2 SYDVKM. The CDR3 DNA is TGTGCCAGCAGTTCCAGAGGCGCGGGGACGGTCAAAAACATTCAGTACTTC. The encoded protein is CASSSRGAGTVKNIQYF.

Notes on this clonotype: This sequence may be a read error, since a much larger clone differs from it by one base. V and J are TRBV5-5 and TRBJ1-1; weak D call: TRBD1 (5 bases). V lost 4 bases, J lost 3 bases, and 10 bases lay in between. This CDR3 spans 13 amino acids. Germline CDR1 is SGHKS and CDR2 is YYEKEE (reference sequence). The chain's CDR3 is CASSRGTDTEAFF. CDR3 in DNA: TGTGCCAGCAGCAGGGGCACGGACACTGAAGCTTTCTTT.

This clonotype was seen a few times. The chain has TRBV20-1 and TRBJ1-2; a possible D gene is TRBD1 (5 bases). This CDR3 has 14 residues. V was trimmed by 2 bases and J by 0 bases, leaving 10 bases between them. Germline V gene lookup returns CDR1 DFQATT and CDR2 SNEGSKA (reference sequence). This CDR3 is CSARRQRTNYGYTF. The CDR3 DNA follows: TGCAGTGCTAGACGACAGCGAACTAACTATGGCTACACCTTC.

This clonotype was seen many times. The chain employs TRBV6-5 and TRBJ1-4; TRBD1 aligns across 7 bases. CDR1 MNHEY and CDR2 SVGAGI come from the germline V gene. V shed 4 bases, J shed 0 bases, and the junction held 14 bases outside the gene matches. The CDR3 has 19 amino acids. CDR3 residues: CASSSTGVRRLSTNEKLFF. In nucleotides, the CDR3 is TGTGCCAGCAGTTCTACAGGGGTCCGGCGGCTTTCAACTAATGAAAAACTGTTTTTT.

This clonotype was seen more than once but under ten times. The V call is TRBV6-5, the J call TRBJ1-6, with D possibly matching TRBD1 (6 bases). This CDR3 has 17 amino acids. The V end lost 0 bases, the J end lost 7 bases, and 16 bases lay between the germline ends. Looked up from germline, CDR1 is MNHEY and CDR2 is SVGAGI. The CDR3 coding sequence is TGTGCCAGCAGTTACTCGAACGTTGACAGGCCAAATTCACCCCTCCACTTT. It specifies CASSYSNVDRPNSPLHF.

This clonotype was observed a few times. CDR3 coding DNA: TGTGCCAGCAGCCAAAACAGGGGCCTATCGGGGGCCAACGTCCTGACTTTC. It specifies CASSQNRGLSGANVLTF. The chain is built from TRBV14 and TRBJ2-6; 7 nucleotides align to TRBD1. The CDR3 has 17 residues. Per the germline V gene, CDR1 is SGHDN and CDR2 is FVKESK. After removal of 2 bases from V and 4 bases from J, the junction contained 8 bases not matched to a gene.

The V and J genes are TRBV12-3 or TRBV12-4 and TRBJ2-3, with D uncertain. Trimming cost V 6 bases and J 2 bases, with 12 bases left between them. CDR3 length: 14 residues. The CDR3 reads CASSHLRYTDTQYF. In DNA form, the CDR3 reads TGTGCCAGCAGCCACCTACGGTACACAGATACGCAGTATTTT.

This chain links TRBV27 with TRBJ1-5; 9 nucleotides agree with TRBD1. V lost 5 bases, J lost 9 bases, and 17 bases stayed unmatched. This CDR3 is built from 17 residues. Germline assignment: CDR1 MNHEY and CDR2 SMNVEV (reference sequence). CDR3 sequence (DNA): TGTGCCAGCAGTCTTACAGGGGGCGCGAAGGTGCGTGGGCCCCAGCATTTT. This sequence encodes CASSLTGGAKVRGPQHF.

This chain joins TRBV5-1 and TRBJ2-7; TRBD2 aligns across 11 bases. The V segment lost 5 bases and the J segment 3 bases; nucleotides outside the gene matches: 7. Germline V CDR1 and CDR2: SGHRS, YFSETQ. The CDR3 is 15 residues long. The chain's CDR3 is CASSFTSGSYYEQYF. CDR3 DNA: TGCGCCAGCAGTTTCACTAGCGGGAGTTACTACGAGCAGTACTTC.